These 5 T cell receptor beta chains were all obtained from the same sample, sequenced in a study of shared clonotypes between healthy human individuals. Repertoires were generated with immunoSEQ multiplex PCR, while TCRdb's copy carries only in-frame clones and drops some. The sample holds over 1.4 million clones, roughly 95% seen once. The sample consisted of naive CD4+ T cells sorted from blood. The subset denotes: CD45RA+ positively selected. The receptors were gathered from a man in his thirties or forties in good health.

This rearrangement joins TRBV7-3 to TRBJ2-5; D is unclear. V gave up 5 bases and J gave up 4 bases, with 11 bases separating them. Germline assignment: CDR1 SGHTA and CDR2 FQGTGA. The CDR3 covers 13 residues. This CDR3 reads CASSQVSPETQYF. CDR3 sequence (DNA): TGTGCCAGCAGCCAAGTCTCCCCAGAGACCCAGTACTTC.

This chain connects TRBV27 to TRBJ2-1, with TRBD2 matching 8 bases. Germline-derived CDR1 and CDR2 are MNHEY and SMNVEV (reference sequence). Trimming removed 6 bases from V and 3 bases from J; junction bases left unmatched: 10. The CDR3 runs to 16 residues. The CDR3 DNA is TGTGCCAGCAGGACCGCGGGAGGCTTCGGCTACAATGAGCAGTTCTTC. It encodes CASRTAGGFGYNEQFF.

The chain couples TRBV29-1 to TRBJ2-3; D unresolved. Trimming shortened V by 4 bases and J by 1 base, and 9 bases separated the two germline ends. The CDR3 has 13 amino acids. From germline, CDR1 is SQVTM and CDR2 ANQGSEA. The CDR3 loop is CSVAGRRTDTQYF. The CDR3 DNA reads as TGCAGCGTTGCTGGAAGGCGCACAGATACGCAGTATTTT.

CDR3 in amino acids: CASSLQGPYSPLHF. The CDR3 nucleotides read TGTGCCAGCAGCTTACAGGGACCTTACTCACCCCTCCACTTT. J is TRBJ1-6 and V is TRBV5-5; D is possibly TRBD1 (6 bases). Between the trimmed V and J ends, which lost 2 bases and 10 bases, there was a span of 13 bases. The CDR3 is 14 residues long. CDR1 is SGHKS and CDR2 is YYEKEE in the germline V gene (reference sequence). Together with reference TRBV5-5 and TRBJ1-6, the CDR3 gives the full variable domain: DAGVTQSPTHLIKTRGQQVTLRCSPISGHKSVSWYQQVLGQGPQFIFQYYEKEERGRGNFPDRFSARQFPNYSSELNVNALLLGDSALYLCASSLQGPYSPLHFGNGTRLTVT.

This sequence joins TRBV2 and TRBJ2-1; D possibly uses TRBD1 or TRBD2 (5 bases each). Trimming removed 6 bases from V and 9 bases from J, with 18 bases in between. Per germline, CDR1 SNHLY and CDR2 FYNNEI. The CDR3 contains 14 residues. The CDR3 loop reads CASSHLRGEGEQFF. For the CDR3, the DNA is TGTGCCAGCAGCCACTTGAGGGGCGAGGGTGAGCAGTTCTTC.